One sample yielded the 14 T cell receptor beta chains listed below, sequenced in a study of blood T cell repertoires in COVID-19. The data were produced by immunoSEQ multiplex PCR, yet TCRdb's version contains in-frame clones alone and is incomplete. The sample carries roughly 56,000 clones, around 89% recorded once. The sequenced sample was peripheral blood. All receptors come from a human donor in a cohort sampled during active COVID-19.

This clone was seen just once. The chain links TRBV28 to TRBJ2-3; TRBD1 agrees at 10 bases. V dropped 2 bases and J dropped 1; count of bases not matched to a gene: 12. Germline CDR1 MDHEN, CDR2 SYDVKM. The CDR3 sequence is 19 residues long. The CDR3, as DNA: TGTGCCAGCAGTTTACGACAGGGGGCCATTCAGTCTGGCACAGATACGCAGTATTTT. Translated: CASSLRQGAIQSGTDTQYF.

The CDR3: CASPGQPSSGNTIYF. The CDR3 region has the DNA TGTGCCAGCCCCGGACAGCCGAGCTCTGGAAACACCATATATTTT. The chain recombines TRBV19 with TRBJ1-3; tentative D call: TRBD1 (6 bases). V was shortened by 9 bases and J by 0 bases, with 15 bases between the two germline ends. The V gene's germline CDR1 is LNHDA and CDR2 SQIVND (reference sequence). The CDR3 extends over 15 amino acids.

This chain connects TRBV27 to TRBJ2-1, with 13 bases matching TRBD2. V lost 6 bases, J lost 6 bases, and 11 bases stayed unmatched. Germline loops: CDR1 MNHEY, CDR2 SMNVEV (reference sequence). There are 17 residues in the CDR3. CDR3 in DNA: TGTGCCAGCAGCGAACTCCTACTAGCGGGGGGGCTCAATGAGCAGTTCTTC. This encodes CASSELLLAGGLNEQFF.

The chain is built from TRBV12-3 or TRBV12-4 and TRBJ1-2, with D unresolved. Trimming pared 6 bases from V and 10 bases from J, leaving 9 bases between. The CDR3 length is 10 residues. CDR3 protein: CASRHKDYTF. The DNA for the CDR3 is TGTGCCAGCAGACATAAAGACTACACCTTC.

The chain couples TRBV9 to TRBJ2-3, with TRBD2 matching over 10 bases. V shed 3 bases, J shed 2 bases, and the junction held 3 bases outside the gene matches. The length of the CDR3 is 15 residues. Germline V gene lookup returns CDR1 SGDLS and CDR2 YYNGEE. CDR3 sequence (DNA): TGTGCCAGCAGCGGGAGCGGGGGGGCCACAGATACGCAGTATTTT. Translation gives CASSGSGGATDTQYF.

This sequence joins TRBV3-1 (or the pseudogene TRBV3-2) and TRBJ2-5, with 7 bases fitting TRBD2. CDR3 size: 17 residues. Trimming took 0 bases from V and 5 from J; bases not matched to a gene: 12. CDR1 is LGHDT, CDR2 YNNKEL, per germline (reference sequence). The CDR3 region is CASSQDGGDYDWETQYF. The CDR3 region has the DNA TGTGCCAGCAGCCAAGATGGAGGGGACTACGATTGGGAGACCCAGTACTTC.

The V call is TRBV4-2, the J call TRBJ1-1; D is possibly TRBD1 (5 bases). V lost 4 bases to trimming and J lost 1 base, with 13 bases between them. This CDR3 contains 15 residues. Germline values: CDR1 LGHNA, CDR2 YNFKEQ. This CDR3 reads CASSLQVGGNTEAFF. As DNA, the CDR3 is TGTGCCAGCAGCCTCCAGGTCGGGGGGAACACTGAAGCTTTCTTT.

This chain joins TRBV18 and TRBJ2-5; 10 bases fit TRBD1. The CDR3 contains 17 residues. J was trimmed by 5 bases and V by 0 bases; bases with no gene match: 9. CDR1 is KGHSH, CDR2 LQKENI, per germline. Here the CDR3 reads CASSPPSGQGPSETQYF. In DNA, the CDR3 is TGTGCCAGCTCACCACCTTCGGGACAGGGGCCCTCGGAGACCCAGTACTTC.

This sequence joins TRBV6-2 or TRBV6-3 and TRBJ1-2; D is perhaps TRBD1 (6 bases). This CDR3 is built from 15 residues. The germline V gene encodes CDR1 MNHEY and CDR2 SVGEGT. Trimming pared 2 bases from V and 8 bases from J, leaving 18 bases between. The CDR3 loop reads CASSYLTGVSRGYTF. In nucleotides, the CDR3 is TGTGCCAGCAGTTACCTGACAGGCGTCTCGAGAGGCTACACCTTC.

The chain joins TRBV7-2 to TRBJ2-1; weak D call: TRBD1 (6 bases). CDR1 is SGHTA, CDR2 FQGNSA, per germline. Trimming shortened V by 4 bases and J by 4 bases, and 14 bases separated the two germline ends. The CDR3 length is 15 residues. The CDR3 DNA sequence: TGTGCCAGCAGCTCGCAGGGGCAGAGGTACAATGAGCAGTTCTTC. It yields the protein CASSSQGQRYNEQFF.

V is TRBV5-8 and J is TRBJ2-2, with a tentative D call TRBD2 (6 bases). Deletions cut 3 bases from V and 7 bases from J, with 10 bases between. Germline V gene sequence: CDR1 SGHTS, CDR2 YDEGEE. The CDR3 is 13 residues long. The CDR3 is CASSWGTYGELFF. In DNA, the CDR3 is TGTGCCAGCAGCTGGGGGACTTACGGGGAGCTGTTTTTT.

A few counts support this clone. CDR3 amino acids: CASSLVWSSYNSPLHF. In DNA form, the CDR3 reads TGTGCCAGCAGCTTAGTCTGGAGCTCCTATAATTCACCCCTCCACTTT. This rearrangement joins TRBV7-2 to TRBJ1-6; D unresolved. The CDR3 has 16 residues. Germline V gene data show CDR1 as SGHTA and CDR2 as FQGNSA. V was trimmed by 1 base and J by 0 bases, leaving 7 bases between them.

This rearrangement joins TRBV6-5 to TRBJ2-1, with TRBD2 identical over 12 bases. V trimming: 4 bases; J trimming: 4 bases; junction bases outside the gene matches: 2. This CDR3 spans 15 amino acids. Germline CDR1 and CDR2: MNHEY and SVGAGI. The CDR3 sequence: CASSSSGGAYNEQFF. In DNA form, the CDR3 reads TGTGCCAGCAGTTCTAGCGGGGGGGCTTACAATGAGCAGTTCTTC.

This clone was counted a single time. This chain links TRBV14 with TRBJ2-7; 11 nucleotides agree with TRBD1. The CDR3 runs to 18 residues. With 0 bases clipped from V and 5 bases from J, the junction kept 12 bases outside the gene matches. Per germline, CDR1 SGHDN and CDR2 FVKESK. CDR3 coding DNA: TGTGCCAGCAGCCAAGAAGGAGGGTGGGACAGGGGGTACCACGAGCAGTACTTC. As protein: CASSQEGGWDRGYHEQYF.